This T cell receptor beta chain emerged from a study of shared clonotypes between healthy human individuals. Study in general: CD4 naive cells filled three plates per donor, CD4 memory three, CD8 naive two and CD8 memory one.

The CDR3 spans 14 residues. After removal of 4 bases from V and 9 bases from J, the junction contained 7 bases not matched to a gene. The germline gives CDR1 KGHSH, CDR2 LQKENI. Using 200 ng DNA, around 30,000 T cell genomes, the sorted-subset replicate PCRs were run. In the authors' methods: In the immunoSEQ data, sequences were junction-only and lacked quality scores, so filtering differed. This table comes from immunoSEQ multiplex PCR, and its TCRdb copy is limited to in-frame clones, with some not included. V, J and clone size reflect that table, while D and trimming were determined from the DNA. The sample includes about 360,000 clones, over 70% of them seen just once.

The rearrangement links TRBV18 to TRBJ1-4; TRBD1 matches 8 bases. Sequenced input: memory CD4+ T cells sorted from blood. Subset meaning: CD45RA-negative fraction. The source of this sequence is a man younger than 40 in good health. CDR3 in DNA: TGTGCCAGCTCACACACGACAGGGGACAAAAAACTGTTTTTT. This translates into CASSHTTGDKKLFF.